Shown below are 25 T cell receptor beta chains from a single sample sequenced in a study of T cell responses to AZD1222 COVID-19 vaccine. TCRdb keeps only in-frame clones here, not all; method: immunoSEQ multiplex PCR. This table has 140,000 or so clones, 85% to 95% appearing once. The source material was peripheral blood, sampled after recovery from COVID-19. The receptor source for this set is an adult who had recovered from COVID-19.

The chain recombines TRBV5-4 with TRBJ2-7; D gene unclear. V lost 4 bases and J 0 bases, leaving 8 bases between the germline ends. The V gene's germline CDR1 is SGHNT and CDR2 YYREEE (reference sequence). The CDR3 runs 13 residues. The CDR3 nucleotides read TGTGCCAGCAGCCGGTATAGCTCCTACGAGCAGTACTTC. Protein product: CASSRYSSYEQYF.

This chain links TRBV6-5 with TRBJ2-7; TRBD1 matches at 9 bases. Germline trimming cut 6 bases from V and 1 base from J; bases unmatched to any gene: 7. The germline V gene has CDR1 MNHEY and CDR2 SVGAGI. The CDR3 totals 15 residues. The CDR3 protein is CASRDRGLRSYEQYF. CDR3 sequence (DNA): TGTGCCAGCAGGGACAGGGGTCTAAGGTCCTACGAGCAGTACTTC.

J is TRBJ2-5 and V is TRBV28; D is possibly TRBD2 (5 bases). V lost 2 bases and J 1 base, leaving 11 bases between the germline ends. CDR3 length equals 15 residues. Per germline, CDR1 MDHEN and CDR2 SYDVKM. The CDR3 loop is CASSLTPGVQETQYF. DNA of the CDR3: TGTGCCAGCAGTTTAACCCCCGGGGTCCAAGAGACCCAGTACTTC. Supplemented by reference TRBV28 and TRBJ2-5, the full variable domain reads DVKVTQSSRYLVKRTGEKVFLECVQDMDHENMFWYRQDPGLGLRLIYFSYDVKMKEKGDIPEGYSVSREKKERFSLILESASTNQTSMYLCASSLTPGVQETQYFGPGTRLLVL.

CDR3 DNA sequence: TGCGCCATCTCCATTAGTCCCCTGCCCCGGGAGCTGTTTTTT. As protein: CAISISPLPRELFF. The J gene is TRBJ2-2, the V gene TRBV10-2; D remains ambiguous. There are 14 residues in the CDR3. Trimming took 10 bases from V and 9 from J, leaving 21 bases between them. CDR1 is WSHSY and CDR2 is SAAADI in the germline V gene.

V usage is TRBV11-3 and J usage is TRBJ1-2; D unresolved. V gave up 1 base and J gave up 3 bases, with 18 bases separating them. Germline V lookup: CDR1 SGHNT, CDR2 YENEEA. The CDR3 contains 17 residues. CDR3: CASSLVATPPSDYGYTF. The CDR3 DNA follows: TGTGCCAGCAGCTTAGTGGCCACCCCCCCGAGCGACTATGGCTACACCTTC.

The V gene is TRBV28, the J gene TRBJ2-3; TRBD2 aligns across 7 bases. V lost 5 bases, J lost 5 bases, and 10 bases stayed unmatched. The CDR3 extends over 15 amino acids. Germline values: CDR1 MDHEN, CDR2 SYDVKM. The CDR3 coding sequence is TGTGCCAGCAGTCCCCCGGGAGGAAGAGGAGATACGCAGTATTTT. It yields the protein CASSPPGGRGDTQYF.

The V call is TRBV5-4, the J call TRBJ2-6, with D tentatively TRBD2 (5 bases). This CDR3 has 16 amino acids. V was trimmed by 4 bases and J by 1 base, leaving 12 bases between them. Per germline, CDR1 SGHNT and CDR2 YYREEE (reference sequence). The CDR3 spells CASSEIARSGANVLTF. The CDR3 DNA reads TGTGCCAGCAGCGAGATAGCGCGGTCTGGGGCCAACGTCCTGACTTTC.

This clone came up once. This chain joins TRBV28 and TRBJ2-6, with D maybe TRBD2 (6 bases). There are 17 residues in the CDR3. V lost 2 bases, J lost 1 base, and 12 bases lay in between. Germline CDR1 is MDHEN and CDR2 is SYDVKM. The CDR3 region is CASSLPGDLSGANVLTF. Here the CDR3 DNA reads TGTGCCAGCAGTTTACCGGGAGATCTATCTGGGGCCAACGTCCTGACTTTC.

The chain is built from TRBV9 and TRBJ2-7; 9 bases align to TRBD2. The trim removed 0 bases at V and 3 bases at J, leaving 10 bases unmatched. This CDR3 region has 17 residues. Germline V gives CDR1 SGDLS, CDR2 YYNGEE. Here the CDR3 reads CASSVEAWRGRVYEQYF. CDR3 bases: TGTGCCAGCAGCGTAGAAGCGTGGCGCGGGAGGGTCTACGAGCAGTACTTC.

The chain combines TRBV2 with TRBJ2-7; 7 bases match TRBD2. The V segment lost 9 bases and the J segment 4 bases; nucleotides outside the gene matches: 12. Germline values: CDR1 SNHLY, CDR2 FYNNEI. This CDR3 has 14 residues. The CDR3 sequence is CASLWAGDTYEQYF. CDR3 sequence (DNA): TGTGCCAGTCTATGGGCGGGAGACACTTACGAGCAGTACTTC.

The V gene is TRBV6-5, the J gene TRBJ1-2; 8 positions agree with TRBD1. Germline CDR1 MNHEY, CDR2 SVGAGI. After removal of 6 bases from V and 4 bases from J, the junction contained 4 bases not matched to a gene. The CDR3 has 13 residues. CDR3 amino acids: CASRDRVFYGYTF. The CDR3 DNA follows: TGTGCCAGCAGGGACAGGGTCTTCTATGGCTACACCTTC.

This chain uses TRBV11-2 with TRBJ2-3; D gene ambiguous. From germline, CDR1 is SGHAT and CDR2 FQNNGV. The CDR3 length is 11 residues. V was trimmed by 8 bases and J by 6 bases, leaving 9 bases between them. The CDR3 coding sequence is TGTGCCAGCGCTGTGGGGGATACGCAGTATTTT. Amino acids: CASAVGDTQYF. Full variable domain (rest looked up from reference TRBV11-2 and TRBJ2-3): EAGVAQSPRYKIIEKRQSVAFWCNPISGHATLYWYQQILGQGPKLLIQFQNNGVVDDSQLPKDRFSAERLKGVDSTLKIQPAKLEDSAVYLCASAVGDTQYFGPGTRLTVL.

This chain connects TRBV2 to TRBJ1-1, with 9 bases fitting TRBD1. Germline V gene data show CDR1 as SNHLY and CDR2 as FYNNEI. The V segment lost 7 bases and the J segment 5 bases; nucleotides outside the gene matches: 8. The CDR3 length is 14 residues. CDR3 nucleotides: TGTGCCAGCAATTACAGGGGGCGCGGGACTGAAGCTTTCTTT. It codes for CASNYRGRGTEAFF.

The CDR3 region has the DNA TGCGCCAGCAGCCAAGGGCCGGAACTCGGGGAGCTGTTTTTT. Its protein product is CASSQGPELGELFF. The rearrangement uses TRBV4-1 and TRBJ2-2; D is unclear. This CDR3 is built from 14 residues. Germline V gene sequence: CDR1 MGHRA, CDR2 YSYEKL. The V end lost 1 base, the J end lost 7 bases, and 10 bases lay between the germline ends.

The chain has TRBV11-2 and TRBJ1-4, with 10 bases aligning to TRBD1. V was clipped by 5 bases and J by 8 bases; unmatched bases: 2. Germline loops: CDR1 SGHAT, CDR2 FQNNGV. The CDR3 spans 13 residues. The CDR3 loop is CASSRDRGEKLFF. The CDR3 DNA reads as TGTGCCAGCAGCAGGGACAGGGGCGAAAAACTGTTTTTT.

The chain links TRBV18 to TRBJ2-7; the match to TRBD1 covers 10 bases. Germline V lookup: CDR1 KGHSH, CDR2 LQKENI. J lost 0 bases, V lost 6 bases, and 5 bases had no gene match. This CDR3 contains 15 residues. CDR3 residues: CASSRDRGSSYEQYF. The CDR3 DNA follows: TGTGCCAGCTCTAGGGACAGGGGAAGCTCCTACGAGCAGTACTTC.

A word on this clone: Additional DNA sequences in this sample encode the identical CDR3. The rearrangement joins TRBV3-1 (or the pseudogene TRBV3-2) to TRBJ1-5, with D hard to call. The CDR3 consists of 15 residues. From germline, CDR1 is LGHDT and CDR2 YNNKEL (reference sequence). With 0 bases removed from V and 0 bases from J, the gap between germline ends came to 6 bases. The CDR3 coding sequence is TGTGCCAGCAGCCAAGACAGAAATAGCAATCAGCCCCAGCATTTT. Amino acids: CASSQDRNSNQPQHF.

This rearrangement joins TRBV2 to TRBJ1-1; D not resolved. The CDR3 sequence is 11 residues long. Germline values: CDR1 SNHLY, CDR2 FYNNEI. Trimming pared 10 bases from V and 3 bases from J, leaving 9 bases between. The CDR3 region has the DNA TGTGCCATCAAGGGAGACACTGAAGCTTTCTTT. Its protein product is CAIKGDTEAFF.

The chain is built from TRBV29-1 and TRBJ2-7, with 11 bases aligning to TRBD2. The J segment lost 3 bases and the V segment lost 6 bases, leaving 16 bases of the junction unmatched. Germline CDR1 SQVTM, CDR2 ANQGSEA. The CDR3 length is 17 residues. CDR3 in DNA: TGCAGCGTGCAAAAGATAGCGGGAGGGCCCGCATTCTACGAGCAGTACTTC. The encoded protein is CSVQKIAGGPAFYEQYF.

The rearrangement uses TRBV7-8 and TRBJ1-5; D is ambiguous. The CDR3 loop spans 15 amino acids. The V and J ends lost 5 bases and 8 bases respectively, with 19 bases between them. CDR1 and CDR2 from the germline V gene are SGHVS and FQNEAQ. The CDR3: CASSRPGGGRKPQHF. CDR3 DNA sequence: TGTGCCAGCAGCCGACCCGGTGGAGGGAGAAAGCCCCAGCATTTT.

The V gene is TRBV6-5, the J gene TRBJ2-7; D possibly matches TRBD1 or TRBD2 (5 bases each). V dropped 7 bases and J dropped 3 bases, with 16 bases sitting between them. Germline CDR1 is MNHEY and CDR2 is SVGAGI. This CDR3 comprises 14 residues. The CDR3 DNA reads TGTGCCAGCACCCGAGGGGCGGATAACTACGAGCAGTACTTC. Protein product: CASTRGADNYEQYF.

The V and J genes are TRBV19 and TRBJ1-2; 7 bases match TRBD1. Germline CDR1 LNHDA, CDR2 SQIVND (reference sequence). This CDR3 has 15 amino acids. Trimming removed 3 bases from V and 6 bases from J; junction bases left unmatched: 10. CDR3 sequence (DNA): TGTGCCAGTAGTATGTTGGGGGACAGCATAAATGGCTACACCTTC. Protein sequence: CASSMLGDSINGYTF.

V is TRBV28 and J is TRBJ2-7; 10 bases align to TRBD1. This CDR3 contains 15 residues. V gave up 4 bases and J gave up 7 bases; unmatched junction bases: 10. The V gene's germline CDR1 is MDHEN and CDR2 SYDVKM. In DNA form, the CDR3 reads TGTGCCAGCAGTTCCCTAGGGACAGGGGTAAGGGAGCAGTACTTC. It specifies CASSSLGTGVREQYF.

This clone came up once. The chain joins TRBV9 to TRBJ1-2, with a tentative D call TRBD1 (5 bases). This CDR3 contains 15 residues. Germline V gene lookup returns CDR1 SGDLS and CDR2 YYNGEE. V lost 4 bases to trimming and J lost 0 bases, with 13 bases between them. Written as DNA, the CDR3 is TGTGCCAGCAGCTTGGGACCGACGCCTAACTATGGCTACACCTTC. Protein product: CASSLGPTPNYGYTF.

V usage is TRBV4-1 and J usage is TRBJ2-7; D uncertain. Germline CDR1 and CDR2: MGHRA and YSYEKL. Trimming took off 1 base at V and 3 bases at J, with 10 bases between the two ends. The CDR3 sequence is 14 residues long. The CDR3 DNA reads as TGCGCCAGCAGCCAAGGGTCCGCACACTACGAGCAGTACTTC. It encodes CASSQGSAHYEQYF.